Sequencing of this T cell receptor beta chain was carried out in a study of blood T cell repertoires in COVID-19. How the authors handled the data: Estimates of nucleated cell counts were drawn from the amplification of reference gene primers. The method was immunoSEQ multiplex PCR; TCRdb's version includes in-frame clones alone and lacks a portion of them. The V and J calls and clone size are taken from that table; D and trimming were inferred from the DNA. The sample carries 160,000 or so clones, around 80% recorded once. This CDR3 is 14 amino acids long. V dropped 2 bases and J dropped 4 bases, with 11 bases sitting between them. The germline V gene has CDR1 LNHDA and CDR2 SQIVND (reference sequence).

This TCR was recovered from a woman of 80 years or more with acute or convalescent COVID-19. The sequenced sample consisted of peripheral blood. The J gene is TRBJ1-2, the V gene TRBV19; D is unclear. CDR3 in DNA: TGTGCCAGTAGTATATATGGTCTACTCTATGGCTACACCTTC. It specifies CASSIYGLLYGYTF.